This T cell receptor beta chain was captured by sequencing in a study of shared clonotypes between healthy human individuals. Source study methods: Owing to the provision of junction-only sequences devoid of quality scores by immunoSEQ, filtering differed. Sequencing was performed with immunoSEQ multiplex PCR; in TCRdb, only in-frame clones are kept and a portion is missing. That table furnishes V, J and clone size, whereas the DNA furnished D and trimming. Found here are hundreds of thousands of clones, 75% to 85% of them singletons; the top ten hold 10% to 15%. The V end was cut by 0 bases, the J end by 0 bases, with 7 bases between. There are 15 residues in the CDR3. Per the germline V gene, CDR1 is SGHTA and CDR2 is FQGTGA. Whole-study results and caveats: It was the few donors that limited the genetic and exposure-history diversity represented.

This clone was seen a single time. The antigen is undetermined. The sample consisted of PBMCs. The clonotype was recovered from a middle-aged woman in good health. Some clones in this sample may be carry-over from other donors' samples. J is TRBJ2-3 and V is TRBV7-3; D gene ambiguous. CDR3 nucleotide sequence: TGTGCCAGCAGCTTAACTTTTACGAGCACAGATACGCAGTATTTT. It encodes CASSLTFTSTDTQYF.